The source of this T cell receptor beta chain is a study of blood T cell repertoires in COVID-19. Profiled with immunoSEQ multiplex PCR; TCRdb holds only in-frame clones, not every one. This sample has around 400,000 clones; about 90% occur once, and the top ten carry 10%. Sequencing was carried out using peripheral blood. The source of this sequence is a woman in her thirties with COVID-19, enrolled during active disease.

CDR3: CASSVEAGANTGELFF. DNA of the CDR3: TGTGCCAGCAGCGTAGAAGCGGGAGCCAACACCGGGGAGCTGTTTTTT. The chain links TRBV9 to TRBJ2-2; 8 bases are shared with TRBD2. The CDR3 contains 16 residues. Losses at the gene ends were 0 bases for V and 2 bases for J; bases not matched to a gene: 3. Germline V gene lookup returns CDR1 SGDLS and CDR2 YYNGEE.